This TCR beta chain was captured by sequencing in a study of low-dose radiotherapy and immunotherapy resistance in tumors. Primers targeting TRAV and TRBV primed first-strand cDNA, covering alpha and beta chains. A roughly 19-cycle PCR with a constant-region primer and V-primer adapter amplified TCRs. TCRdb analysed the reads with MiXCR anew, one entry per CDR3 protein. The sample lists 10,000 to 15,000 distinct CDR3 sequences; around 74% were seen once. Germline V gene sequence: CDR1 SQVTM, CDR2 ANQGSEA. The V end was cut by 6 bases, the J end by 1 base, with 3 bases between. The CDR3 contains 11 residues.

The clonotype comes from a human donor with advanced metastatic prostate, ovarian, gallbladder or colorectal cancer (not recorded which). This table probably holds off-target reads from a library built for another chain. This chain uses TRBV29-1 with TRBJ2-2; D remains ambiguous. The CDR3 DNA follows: TGCAGCGTCCAGAACACCGGGGAGCTGTTTTTT. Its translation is CSVQNTGELFF.